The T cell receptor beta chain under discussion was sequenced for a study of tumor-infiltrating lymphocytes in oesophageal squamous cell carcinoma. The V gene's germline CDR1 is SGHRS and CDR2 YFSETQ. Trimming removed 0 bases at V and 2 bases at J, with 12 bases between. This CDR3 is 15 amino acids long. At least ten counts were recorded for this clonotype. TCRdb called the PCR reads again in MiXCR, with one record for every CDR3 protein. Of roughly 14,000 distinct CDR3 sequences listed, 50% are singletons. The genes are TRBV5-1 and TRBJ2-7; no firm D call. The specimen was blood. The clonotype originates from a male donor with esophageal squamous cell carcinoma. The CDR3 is CASSLEAGETYEQYF. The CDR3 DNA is TGCGCCAGCAGCTTGGAAGCAGGTGAGACCTACGAGCAGTACTTC.